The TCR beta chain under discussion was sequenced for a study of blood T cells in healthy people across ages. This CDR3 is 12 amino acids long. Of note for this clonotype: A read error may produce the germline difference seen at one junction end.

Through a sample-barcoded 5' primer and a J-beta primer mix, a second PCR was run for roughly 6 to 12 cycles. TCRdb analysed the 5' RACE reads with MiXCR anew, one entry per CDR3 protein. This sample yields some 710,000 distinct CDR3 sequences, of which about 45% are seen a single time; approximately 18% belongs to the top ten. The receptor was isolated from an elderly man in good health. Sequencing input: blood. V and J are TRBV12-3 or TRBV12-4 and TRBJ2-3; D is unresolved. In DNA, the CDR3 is TGTGCCAGCAGTTTAAGGCCAGATGCGCAGTATTTT. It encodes CASSLRPDAQYF.